These T cell receptor beta chains were read from a single sample in a study of T cell responses to AZD1222 COVID-19 vaccine. Method: immunoSEQ multiplex PCR; TCRdb's copy keeps in-frame clones and lacks some. The sample shows more than 130,000 clones, 75% to 95% of them seen only once. Here the sequenced sample was peripheral blood, taken on day 0 of AZD1222 vaccination. The receptor set was obtained from an adult in good health. Each CDR3 is given with its conserved first and last residue. A D gene is named only where the DNA matches it firmly. Size is omitted from some rows. Given values are once, few, many or a class for expanded clones.

>.|.|TRBJ1-1|TRBV29-1
TGCAGCGTCCGCGGGGGGGAAACTGAAGCTTTCTTT
CSVRGGETEAFF
>once|.|TRBJ2-2|TRBV9
TGTGCCAGCAGCGTAGCTCAGGGTGGCGGGGAGCTGTTTTTT
CASSVAQGGGELFF
>.|TRBD1|TRBJ1-1|TRBV18
TGTGCCAGCTCACCACGGCAGGGGGAGAACACTGAAGCTTTCTTT
CASSPRQGENTEAFF
>.|TRBD2|TRBJ2-1|TRBV5-6
TGTGCCAGCACCTCCCGACTAGCGCGGCGGGATCTATACAATGAGCAGTTCTTC
CASTSRLARRDLYNEQFF
>.|.|TRBJ1-5|TRBV9
TGTGCCAGCAGTCCTCTCTATAGCAATCAGCCCCAGCATTTT
CASSPLYSNQPQHF
>.|.|TRBJ2-2|TRBV19
TGTGCCAGTTCCACGACGGGAGCCGCGGGGGGGGAGCTGTTTTTT
CASSTTGAAGGELFF
>.|.|TRBJ2-3|TRBV19
TGTGCCAGCGGGGGACGGGGCTTACCCGATAGCACAGATACGCAGTATTTT
CASGGRGLPDSTDTQYF
>.|.|TRBJ1-1|TRBV7-9
TGTGCCAGCACACAAGGGGGTTCGGGGTTGAACACTGAAGCTTTCTTT
CASTQGGSGLNTEAFF
>few|.|TRBJ2-1|TRBV7-3
TGTGCCAGCAGCTGGAGGGGGCCCCCGCTATACAATGAGCAGTTCTTC
CASSWRGPPLYNEQFF
>.|.|TRBJ1-3|TRBV18
TGTGCCAGCTCTACGACAAGTGGAAACACCATATATTTT
CASSTTSGNTIYF
>.|.|TRBJ2-7|TRBV7-2
TGTGCCAGCAGCAGCAAGGGGGGGCCGGGCCACGAGCAGTACTTC
CASSSKGGPGHEQYF
>.|.|TRBJ1-6|TRBV7-9
TGTGCCAGCAGCAATATGGTCAGGATCTCACCCCTCCACTTT
CASSNMVRISPLHF
>.|TRBD2|TRBJ2-3|TRBV6-5
TGTGCCAGCAACGGCGGGGGAGATACGCAGTATTTT
CASNGGGDTQYF
>once|.|TRBJ2-1|TRBV11-3
TGTGCCAGCGGGAGAGGTATGAATGAGCAGTTCTTC
CASGRGMNEQFF
>few|.|TRBJ2-7|TRBV12-3/TRBV12-4
TGTGCCAGCGCATCTTCCTACGAGCAGTACTTC
CASASSYEQYF
>few|.|TRBJ1-6|TRBV4-3
TGCGCCAGCAGCCAAACGCCAGGCCTCAATTCACCCCTCCACTTT
CASSQTPGLNSPLHF
>once|.|TRBJ1-1|TRBV19
TGTGCCAGTAGTACCCGGCGGGGGACTGAAGCTTTCTTT
CASSTRRGTEAFF
>.|.|TRBJ2-3|TRBV10-3
TGTGCCATCAGTGAAGCAGATACGCAGTATTTT
CAISEADTQYF
>.|TRBD1|TRBJ1-2|TRBV30
TGTGCCTGGAGTGTACAGGCAGGGGGCGGCTACACCTTC
CAWSVQAGGGYTF
>.|TRBD2|TRBJ2-1|TRBV7-6
TGTGCCAGCAGCTTTATGACTAGCGGGAGTGTTGAGCAGTTCTTC
CASSFMTSGSVEQFF
>.|.|TRBJ1-1|TRBV5-6
TGTGCCAGCAGCACCTACGGGGATCCCATGAACACTGAAGCTTTCTTT
CASSTYGDPMNTEAFF